These 18 T cell receptor beta chains were all obtained from the same sample, sequenced in a study of CD8 T cells in ankylosing spondylitis. TCRdb reprocessed the 5' RACE reads with MiXCR, giving one entry per CDR3 protein. Here the sample spans some 840,000 distinct CDR3 sequences, 12% being singletons. Study-wide findings and caveats: Among TCR beta sequences, a motif of fewer than 10 highly homologous variants appeared characteristic of ankylosing spondylitis blood.

Which antigens these TCRs recognize remains unknown. Sequenced material: blood, either unsorted or a sorted T cell fraction (not recorded which). Every receptor here comes from a male donor with ankylosing spondylitis.

This clonotype has a count of ten or more. The CDR3 nucleotides are TGCAGTGCTCCAAATTGGAAGAACACTGAAGCTTTCTTT. It specifies CSAPNWKNTEAFF. V and J are TRBV20-1 and TRBJ1-1; no definite D call. The V gene lost 5 bases and the J gene lost 1 base, with 11 bases spanning the gap. CDR1 and CDR2 (germline): DFQATT, SNEGSKA (reference sequence). This CDR3 is 13 amino acids long.

This clonotype was seen more than once but under ten times. The genes are TRBV20-1 and TRBJ1-2, with TRBD1 matching over 11 bases. The CDR3 extends over 15 amino acids. The V gene end was trimmed by 6 bases and the J gene end by 3 bases; junction bases not matched to a gene: 9. Looked up from germline, CDR1 is DFQATT and CDR2 is SNEGSKA (reference sequence). The CDR3 reads CSAFSRDRGDYGYTF. The CDR3 nucleotides are TGCAGTGCGTTCAGCCGGGACAGGGGGGACTATGGCTACACCTTC.

The V gene is TRBV12-3 or TRBV12-4, the J gene TRBJ2-7, with D tentatively TRBD2 (5 bases). The germline V and J ends were trimmed by 4 bases and 2 bases, with 12 bases remaining between them. This CDR3 contains 14 residues. CDR3 nucleotide sequence: TGTGCCAGCAGTTCCTCAGACGGGGCCTACGAGCAGTACTTC. It yields the protein CASSSSDGAYEQYF.

This clonotype was found many times. The V call is TRBV28, the J call TRBJ2-5; tentatively, D is TRBD1 (5 bases). The germline gives CDR1 MDHEN, CDR2 SYDVKM. The CDR3 length is 13 residues. The V end was cut by 7 bases, the J end by 9 bases, with 18 bases between. The CDR3: CASTRTLGRSQYF. The CDR3 region has the DNA TGTGCCAGCACCAGGACACTTGGTCGGTCCCAGTACTTC.

This chain uses TRBV5-6 with TRBJ2-7, with TRBD1 identical over 9 bases. J gave up 1 base and V 2 bases, and 7 bases lay outside the gene matches. Germline CDR1 reads SGHDT; CDR2 reads YYEEEE. This CDR3 comprises 16 residues. CDR3 loop: CASSFSRDRDSYEQYF. CDR3 nucleotide sequence: TGTGCCAGCAGCTTCAGCCGGGACAGGGATTCCTACGAGCAGTACTTC.

This sequence joins TRBV5-1 and TRBJ2-1; 7 bases align to TRBD2. From germline, CDR1 is SGHRS and CDR2 YFSETQ. V dropped 7 bases and J dropped 7; count of bases not matched to a gene: 11. The CDR3 is made up of 14 amino acids. CDR3 protein: CASRPGAGVNEQFF. The CDR3 coding sequence is TGCGCCAGCCGTCCCGGGGCGGGAGTAAATGAGCAGTTCTTC.

This clonotype appeared a few times. The chain links TRBV9 to TRBJ2-1; 7 bases match TRBD2. The CDR3 covers 15 residues. The germline CDR1 and CDR2 sequences are SGDLS and YYNGEE. The V gene end was trimmed by 0 bases and the J gene end by 7 bases; junction bases not matched to a gene: 7. CDR3 loop: CASSVDSGAWNEQFF. DNA of the CDR3: TGTGCCAGCAGCGTAGACAGCGGGGCCTGGAATGAGCAGTTCTTC.

V and J are TRBV15 and TRBJ2-5; 7 bases fit TRBD1. CDR3 size: 14 residues. The junction had 6 bases not matched to a gene; V was cut back by 3 bases and J by 5 bases. Germline V gene lookup returns CDR1 LNHNV and CDR2 YYDKDF (reference sequence). The CDR3 spells CATSREDRRETQYF. The CDR3 DNA is TGTGCCACCAGCAGGGAGGACAGGAGGGAGACCCAGTACTTC.

This clonotype showed up just a few times. The chain links TRBV7-2 to TRBJ1-1; 7 nucleotides align to TRBD1. The CDR3 is made up of 14 amino acids. V was pared by 5 bases and J by 2 bases, with 5 bases of the junction left unmatched. Germline CDR1 reads SGHTA; CDR2 reads FQGNSA. Here the CDR3 DNA reads TGTGCCAGCAGCCGAAGACAGGGAAACACTGAAGCTTTCTTT. It specifies CASSRRQGNTEAFF.

CDR3 DNA: TGTGCCTGCCCACGGGAAGGGGACGAGCAGTACTTC. Its protein product is CACPREGDEQYF. This rearrangement joins TRBV30 to TRBJ2-7; D could derive from TRBD1 or TRBD2 (5 bases each). CDR1 is GTSNPN, CDR2 SVGIG, per germline (reference sequence). The CDR3 sequence is 12 residues long. V gave up 6 bases and J gave up 5 bases, with 14 bases separating them.

This clonotype appeared a few times. The chain carries TRBV24-1 and TRBJ2-5; the D call may be TRBD1 or TRBD2 (6 bases each). This CDR3 comprises 16 residues. Germline assignment: CDR1 KGHDR and CDR2 SFDVKD. V was cut by 5 bases and J by 5 bases, with 20 bases left in between. The CDR3 reads CATSGGGKDWSETQYF. CDR3 nucleotide sequence: TGTGCCACCAGTGGAGGGGGGAAAGATTGGAGTGAGACCCAGTACTTC.

V usage is TRBV18 and J usage is TRBJ2-5; D ambiguous. This CDR3 spans 15 amino acids. Looked up from germline, CDR1 is KGHSH and CDR2 is LQKENI. V dropped 3 bases and J dropped 5 bases, with 16 bases sitting between them. The CDR3 sequence: CASSPRVNIGETQYF. The CDR3, as DNA: TGTGCCAGCTCACCTAGGGTGAACATCGGGGAGACCCAGTACTTC.

The chain carries TRBV28 and TRBJ2-7; 7 positions match TRBD1. The CDR3 has 14 residues. V shed 0 bases, J shed 8 bases, and the junction held 7 bases outside the gene matches. Per germline, CDR1 MDHEN and CDR2 SYDVKM. The CDR3 nucleotides are TGTGCCAGCAGTTTATGGGAGGACAGGCAGAAGCAGTACTTC. Translated, it gives CASSLWEDRQKQYF.

The table lists this clonotype with a few counts. V and J are TRBV18 and TRBJ2-3; 10 nucleotides agree with TRBD2. The CDR3 length is 19 residues. V trimming: 3 bases; J trimming: 2 bases; junction bases outside the gene matches: 14. CDR1 and CDR2 (germline): KGHSH, LQKENI. This CDR3 is CASSPLAAQLAGYTDTQYF. The CDR3 DNA reads TGTGCCAGCTCACCGCTCGCAGCGCAACTAGCGGGGTACACAGATACGCAGTATTTT. The whole variable domain, remainder taken from reference TRBV18 and TRBJ2-3, is NAGVMQNPRHLVRRRGQEARLRCSPMKGHSHVYWYRQLPEEGLKFMVYLQKENIIDESGMPKERFSAEFPKEGPSILRIQQVVRGDSAAYFCASSPLAAQLAGYTDTQYFGPGTRLTVL.

In this sample, this clonotype turned up many times. The chain couples TRBV20-1 to TRBJ2-1; tentatively, D is TRBD2 (5 bases). This CDR3 has 13 residues. Germline V gives CDR1 DFQATT, CDR2 SNEGSKA (reference sequence). V shed 4 bases and J shed 3 bases, with 10 bases lying between them. The CDR3 bases are TGCAGTGCTAAAAAGACTAACTACAATGAGCAGTTCTTC. It codes for CSAKKTNYNEQFF.

This chain joins TRBV12-3 or TRBV12-4 and TRBJ2-6; no clear D. The CDR3 totals 15 residues. V was shortened by 3 bases and J by 0 bases, with 6 bases between the two germline ends. DNA of the CDR3: TGTGCCAGCAGTTTTTACCACTCTGGGGCCAACGTCCTGACTTTC. Translated: CASSFYHSGANVLTF.

This clonotype was recorded at least ten times. The rearrangement links TRBV20-1 to TRBJ1-2; D possibly corresponds to TRBD1 (5 bases). The V gene's germline CDR1 is DFQATT and CDR2 SNEGSKA (reference sequence). The CDR3 covers 13 residues. V was shortened by 5 bases and J by 1 base, with 11 bases between the two germline ends. The CDR3 DNA reads as TGCAGTGCTGTTCACAGGAGTAACTATGGCTACACCTTC. Amino acid sequence: CSAVHRSNYGYTF.

This chain links TRBV5-1 with TRBJ1-1; tentative D call: TRBD1 (6 bases). V shed 3 bases and J shed 3 bases, with 21 bases lying between them. Germline-derived CDR1 and CDR2 are SGHRS and YFSETQ. CDR3 size: 17 residues. The CDR3 DNA follows: TGCGCCAGCAGCTGGGGGGCGGGGGCCCCACCGGACACTGAAGCTTTCTTT. Translated, it gives CASSWGAGAPPDTEAFF.